This TCR beta chain was sequenced in a study of blood T cell repertoires in COVID-19. At the level of the study: In each case, the material was cDNA or gDNA derived from T cells, B-cell-depleted T cells, or PBMCs.

Clones were read by immunoSEQ multiplex PCR, and TCRdb kept only the in-frame ones, dropping some. The sample lists 90,000 to 100,000 clones, around 90% occurring once. Sequencing was performed on peripheral blood. The TCR originated in a man in his 70s with acute or convalescent COVID-19.

CDR3 residues: CASSGQLDQPQHF. CDR3 nucleotides: TGTGCCAGCAGCGGACAGCTTGATCAGCCCCAGCATTTT. The chain recombines TRBV12-3 or TRBV12-4 with TRBJ1-5; a possible D gene is TRBD1 (6 bases). Trimming took 6 bases from V and 5 from J, leaving 11 bases between them. There are 13 residues in the CDR3.